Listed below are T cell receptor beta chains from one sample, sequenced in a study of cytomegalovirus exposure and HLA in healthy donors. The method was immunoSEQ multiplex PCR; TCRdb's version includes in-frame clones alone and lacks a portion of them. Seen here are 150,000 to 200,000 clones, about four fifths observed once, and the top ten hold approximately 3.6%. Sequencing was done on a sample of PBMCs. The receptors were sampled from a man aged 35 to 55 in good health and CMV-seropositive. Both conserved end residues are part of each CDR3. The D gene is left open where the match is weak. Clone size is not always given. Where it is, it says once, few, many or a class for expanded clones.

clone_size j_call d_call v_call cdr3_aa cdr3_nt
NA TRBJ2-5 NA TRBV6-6 CASSYPIQFGETQYF TGTGCCAGCAGTTACCCGATCCAGTTTGGAGAGACCCAGTACTTC
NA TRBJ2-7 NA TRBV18 CASSPPGHLYEQYF TGTGCCAGCTCACCACCGGGACACCTCTACGAGCAGTACTTC
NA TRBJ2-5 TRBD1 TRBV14 CASSPRQGVAETQYF TGTGCCAGCAGCCCTAGACAGGGTGTGGCAGAGACCCAGTACTTC
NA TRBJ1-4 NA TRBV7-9 CASSPATIRGEKLFF TGTGCCAGCAGCCCAGCTACCATCCGCGGGGAAAAACTGTTTTTT
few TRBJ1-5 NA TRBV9 CASSFDSSNQPQHF TGTGCCAGCAGCTTTGACAGCTCAAATCAGCCCCAGCATTTT
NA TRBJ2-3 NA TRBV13 CASSPNYLADPPVAPQYF TGTGCCAGCAGCCCCAACTATTTAGCGGATCCTCCCGTGGCTCCGCAGTATTTT
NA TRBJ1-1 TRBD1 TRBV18 CASSSRTGGNEAFF TGTGCCAGCTCATCAAGGACAGGGGGCAATGAAGCTTTCTTT
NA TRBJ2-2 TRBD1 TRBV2 CASSVGQGAKGGELFF TGTGCCAGCAGTGTGGGACAGGGGGCGAAGGGCGGGGAGCTGTTTTTT
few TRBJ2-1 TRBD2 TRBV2 CASSGLAVYNEQFF TGTGCCAGCAGCGGACTAGCGGTATACAATGAGCAGTTCTTC
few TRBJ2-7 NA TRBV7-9 CASSWQDMESYF TGTGCCAGCAGCTGGCAGGACATGGAATCGTACTTC
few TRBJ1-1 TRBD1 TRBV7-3 CASSHRQGDTEAFF TGTGCCAGCAGTCATCGACAGGGTGACACTGAAGCTTTCTTT
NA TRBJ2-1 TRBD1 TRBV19 CASSTDRGNEQFF TGTGCCAGTAGTACGGACAGGGGGAATGAGCAGTTCTTC
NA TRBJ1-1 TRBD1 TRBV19 CASSRQGGLNTEAFF TGTGCCAGTAGCCGACAGGGGGGACTGAACACTGAAGCTTTCTTT
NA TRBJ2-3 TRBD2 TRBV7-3 CASSPAGGRGPDTQYF TGTGCCAGCAGCCCAGCGGGGGGGCGGGGCCCAGATACGCAGTATTTT
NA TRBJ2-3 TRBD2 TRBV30 CAWTSGNTDTQYF TGTGCCTGGACTAGCGGAAACACAGATACGCAGTATTTT
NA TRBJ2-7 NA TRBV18 CASSPAGLTYEQYF TGTGCCAGCTCACCAGCAGGCCTAACCTACGAGCAGTACTTC
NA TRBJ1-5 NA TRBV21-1 CASSKRGGTARGSNQPQHF TGTGCCAGCAGCAAAAGAGGGGGAACGGCGAGGGGTAGCAATCAGCCCCAGCATTTT
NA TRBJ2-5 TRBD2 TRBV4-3 CASSPPSGRHQETQYF TGCGCCAGCTCACCTCCAAGCGGGAGGCACCAAGAGACCCAGTACTTC
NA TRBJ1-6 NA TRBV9 CASRRDISSYNSPLHF TGTGCCAGCAGAAGGGACATAAGCTCCTATAATTCACCCCTCCACTTT
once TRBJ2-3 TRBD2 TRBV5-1 CASSSRLAGGPPSTDTQYF TGCGCCAGCAGCTCAAGACTAGCGGGAGGCCCTCCTAGCACAGATACGCAGTATTTT
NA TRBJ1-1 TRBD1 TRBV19 CASIIGGRGSEAFF TGTGCCAGTATCATCGGAGGCAGGGGGTCTGAAGCTTTCTTT
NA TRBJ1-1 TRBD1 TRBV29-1 CSVQPQGGYDTEAFF TGCAGCGTTCAGCCGCAGGGGGGTTATGACACTGAAGCTTTCTTT
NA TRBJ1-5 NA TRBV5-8 CASSLSGQSNQPQHF TGTGCCAGCAGCTTGTCGGGACAAAGCAATCAGCCCCAGCATTTT
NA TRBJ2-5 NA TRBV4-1 CASSLAAGGETQYF TGCGCCAGCAGCTTGGCCGCCGGGGGAGAGACCCAGTACTTC
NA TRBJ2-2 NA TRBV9 CASTRDSGELFF TGTGCCAGCACCCGGGACTCCGGGGAGCTGTTTTTT
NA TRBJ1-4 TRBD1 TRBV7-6 CASSLDADRGTNEKLFF TGTGCCAGCAGCTTAGACGCTGACAGGGGCACTAATGAAAAACTGTTTTTT
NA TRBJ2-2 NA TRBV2 CASSTPGGPNTGELFF TGTGCCAGCAGCACCCCGGGGGGCCCGAACACCGGGGAGCTGTTTTTT
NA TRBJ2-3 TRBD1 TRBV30 CAWSIQGQGAGDTQYF TGTGCCTGGAGTATACAGGGACAGGGGGCTGGGGATACGCAGTATTTT
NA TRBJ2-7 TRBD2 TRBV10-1 CASSESGSGFYEQYF TGCGCCAGCAGTGAGTCTGGTAGCGGGTTCTACGAGCAGTACTTC
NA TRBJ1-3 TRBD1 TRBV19 CASNQQGEAGNTIYF TGTGCCAGTAACCAACAGGGGGAGGCTGGAAACACCATATATTTT
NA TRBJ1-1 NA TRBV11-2 CASSSRHGGTEAFF TGTGCCAGCAGCTCCAGACATGGTGGGACTGAAGCTTTCTTT
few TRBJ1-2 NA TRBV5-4 CASSSRDTNYGYTF TGTGCCAGCAGCAGCCGGGACACGAACTATGGCTACACCTTC
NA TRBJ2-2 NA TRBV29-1 CSVKFLAETGELFF TGCAGCGTTAAATTTCTAGCCGAGACCGGGGAGCTGTTTTTT